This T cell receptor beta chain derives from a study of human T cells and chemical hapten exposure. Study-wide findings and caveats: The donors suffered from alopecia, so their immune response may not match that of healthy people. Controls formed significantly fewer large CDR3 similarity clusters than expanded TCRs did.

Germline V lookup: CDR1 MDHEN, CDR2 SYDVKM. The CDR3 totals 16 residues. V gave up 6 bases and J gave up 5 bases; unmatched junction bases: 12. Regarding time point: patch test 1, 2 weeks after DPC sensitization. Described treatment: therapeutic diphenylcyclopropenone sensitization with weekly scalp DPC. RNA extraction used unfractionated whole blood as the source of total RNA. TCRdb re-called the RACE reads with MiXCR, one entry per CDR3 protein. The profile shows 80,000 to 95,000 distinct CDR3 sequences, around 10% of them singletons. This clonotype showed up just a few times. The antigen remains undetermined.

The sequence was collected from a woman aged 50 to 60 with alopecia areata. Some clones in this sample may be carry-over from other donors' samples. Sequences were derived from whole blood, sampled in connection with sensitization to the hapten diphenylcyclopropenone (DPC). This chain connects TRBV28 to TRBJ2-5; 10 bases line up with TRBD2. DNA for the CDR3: TGTGCCAGCAGCGGGGCCCAAGCGGGAGGGCTGGAGACCCAGTACTTC. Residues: CASSGAQAGGLETQYF.